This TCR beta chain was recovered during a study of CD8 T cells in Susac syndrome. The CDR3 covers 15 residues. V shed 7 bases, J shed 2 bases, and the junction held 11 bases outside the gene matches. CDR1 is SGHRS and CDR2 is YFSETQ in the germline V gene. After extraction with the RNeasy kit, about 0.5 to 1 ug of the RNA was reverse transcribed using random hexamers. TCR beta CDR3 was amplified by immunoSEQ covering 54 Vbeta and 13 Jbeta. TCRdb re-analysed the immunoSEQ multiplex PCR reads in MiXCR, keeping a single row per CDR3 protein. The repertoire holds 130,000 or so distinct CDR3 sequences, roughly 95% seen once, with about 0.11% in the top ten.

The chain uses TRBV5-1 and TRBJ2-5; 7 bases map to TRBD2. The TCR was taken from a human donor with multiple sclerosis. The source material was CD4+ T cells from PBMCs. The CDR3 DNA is TGCGCCAGCCGCGGAGGGCTGCGGGGGCAAGAGACCCAGTACTTC. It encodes CASRGGLRGQETQYF.